This T cell receptor (beta chain) was recorded in a study of blood T cell repertoires in COVID-19. Study-wide background: COVID-19 samples, acute and convalescent, were from the United States, Italy and Spain.

The V segment lost 3 bases and the J segment 3 bases; nucleotides outside the gene matches: 4. Germline V gives CDR1 KGHSH, CDR2 LQKENI. The CDR3 contains 15 residues. Sequenced by immunoSEQ multiplex PCR; TCRdb stores in-frame clones only, minus some. The table shows 95,000 or so clones, with roughly nine tenths occurring only once. Sequencing was performed on peripheral blood. The rearrangement uses TRBV18 and TRBJ2-1, with TRBD2 identical over 8 bases. The TCR sequence derives from a woman between 70 and 85 years old with acute or convalescent COVID-19. The CDR3 DNA reads as TGTGCCAGCTCACCTAGCGGGGTGGGCTACAATGAGCAGTTCTTC. Translating gives CASSPSGVGYNEQFF.